This T cell receptor (beta chain) comes out of a study of patients and donors after allogeneic stem cell transplantation. This clonotype has a handful of counts. MiXCR was run by TCRdb on the RT-PCR reads, yielding one entry per CDR3 protein. The profile shows roughly 26,000 distinct CDR3 sequences, 7% to 8.5% of them singletons. Losses at the gene ends were 5 bases for V and 2 bases for J; bases not matched to a gene: 4. This CDR3 is 14 amino acids long. The germline V gene has CDR1 SEHNR and CDR2 FQNEAQ (reference sequence). The TCR originated in a human donor who was either an allogeneic HSCT recipient or a stem cell or donor lymphocyte infusion donor (not recorded which). It is not recorded whose cells these are; they may come from a transplant donor. The sequencing sample was made of blood, either unsorted or a sorted T cell fraction (not recorded which). The gene calls are TRBV7-9 and TRBJ1-2; 8 nucleotides line up with TRBD1. CDR3 sequence reads: CASSPRTGNYGYTF. The CDR3 DNA is TGTGCCAGCAGCCCCCGGACAGGGAACTATGGCTACACCTTC.